This T cell receptor (beta chain) emerged from a study of OX40 agonist ivuxolimab in advanced cancers. The CDR3 totals 14 residues. V lost 6 bases to trimming and J lost 6 bases, with 12 bases between them. Germline values: CDR1 MNHNY, CDR2 SVGAGI (reference sequence). Patients with a history of autoimmune disease or on systemic immunosuppression were excluded. As for this clone: Its antigen is currently unknown.

Findings and caveats of the study: On average, CD8+ T cells had more expanded clones than CD4+.

TCRdb keeps only in-frame clones here, not all; method: immunoSEQ multiplex PCR. The table lists about 41,000 clones, approximately 89% of them singletons. The sequencing used CD4+ or CD8+ T cells sorted from blood, collected in a trial of the OX40 agonist ivuxolimab. The source is an adult with an advanced solid tumor such as melanoma, head and neck, liver or kidney cancer. The chain joins TRBV6-6 to TRBJ1-6; D gene unclear. CDR3 loop: CASRERAINSPLHF. CDR3 in DNA: TGTGCCAGCAGGGAGAGGGCCATTAATTCACCCCTCCACTTT.